The rows below give T cell receptor beta chains drawn from one sample of a study of blood T cell repertoires in COVID-19. Produced via immunoSEQ multiplex PCR; TCRdb's table is partial and in-frame only. The sample contains more than 200,000 clones, 80% to 90% of which appear only once. Sequencing was done on a sample of PBMCs or T cells enriched from blood (not recorded which). The source is a woman in her twenties or thirties who had recovered from COVID-19. Both conserved end residues are part of each CDR3. Fields, in order: D gene, V gene, J gene, clone size, CDR3 DNA, CDR3 protein. The D gene is left open where the match is weak. Not all rows give a size; the values are once, few, many and, for expanded clones, a class.

TRBD1	TRBV19	TRBJ1-5	.	TGTGCCAGTAGAGGACAGGGGGGGATTGGCAATCAGCCCCAGCATTTT	CASRGQGGIGNQPQHF
.	TRBV15	TRBJ1-2	.	TGTGCCACCAGCAGAGATCGGCAGGGTCCCTATGGCTACACCTTC	CATSRDRQGPYGYTF
TRBD1	TRBV7-9	TRBJ1-6	.	TGTGCCAGCAGCCGGGGACAGGGATTTTCACCCCTCCACTTT	CASSRGQGFSPLHF
TRBD2	TRBV25-1	TRBJ2-2	.	TGTGCCAGCAGAGGGAGCGGGAGAGTCAGCGGGGAGCTGTTTTTT	CASRGSGRVSGELFF
TRBD2	TRBV30	TRBJ2-3	once	TGTGCCTGGAGTGTATTTTCTGGACTAGCGGGAGACGGAGATACGCAGTATTTT	CAWSVFSGLAGDGDTQYF
.	TRBV7-7	TRBJ2-2	.	TGTGCTAGCAGCTCTGCGGGGAACACCGGGGAGCTGTTTTTT	CASSSAGNTGELFF
TRBD1	TRBV10-3	TRBJ2-7	.	TGTGCCATCAGTGATGGACAGGGAACCTACGAGCAGTACTTC	CAISDGQGTYEQYF
TRBD2	TRBV5-8	TRBJ2-3	.	TGTGCCAGCAGCCCGCCCGGGGGGGCTAGCACAGATACGCAGTATTTT	CASSPPGGASTDTQYF
.	TRBV28	TRBJ1-2	.	TGTGCCAGCAGTTTTAATCCTACAGGGACTGGCTACACCTTC	CASSFNPTGTGYTF
TRBD2	TRBV5-5	TRBJ2-7	.	TGTGCCAGCAGCGGGGAGAAGGGCGGGAGCCCTCACGAGCAGTACTTC	CASSGEKGGSPHEQYF
TRBD1	TRBV3-1/TRBV3-2	TRBJ1-6	.	TGTGCCAGCAGCCAACAAGACAGGGGGGAGGATTCACCCCTCCACTTT	CASSQQDRGEDSPLHF